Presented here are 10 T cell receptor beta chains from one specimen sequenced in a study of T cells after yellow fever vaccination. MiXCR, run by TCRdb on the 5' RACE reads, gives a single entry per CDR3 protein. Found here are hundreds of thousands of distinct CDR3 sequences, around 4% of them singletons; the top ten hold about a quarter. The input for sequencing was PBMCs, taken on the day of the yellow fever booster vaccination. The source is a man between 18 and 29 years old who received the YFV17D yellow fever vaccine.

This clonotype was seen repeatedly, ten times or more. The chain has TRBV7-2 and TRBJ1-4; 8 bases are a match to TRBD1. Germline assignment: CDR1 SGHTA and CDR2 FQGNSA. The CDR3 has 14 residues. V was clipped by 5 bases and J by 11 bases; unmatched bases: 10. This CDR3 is CASSPQAGGGKLFF. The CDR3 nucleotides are TGTGCCAGCAGCCCGCAGGCAGGGGGCGGGAAACTGTTTTTT.

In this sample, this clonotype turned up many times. The CDR3 region has the DNA TGTGCCAGCAGCCAGGATCAGGACTACGAGCAGTACTTC. Translated: CASSQDQDYEQYF. The chain joins TRBV7-9 to TRBJ2-7, with unresolved D. V was clipped by 5 bases and J by 3 bases, with 11 bases between them. CDR1 and CDR2 (germline): SEHNR, FQNEAQ (reference sequence). There are 13 residues in the CDR3.

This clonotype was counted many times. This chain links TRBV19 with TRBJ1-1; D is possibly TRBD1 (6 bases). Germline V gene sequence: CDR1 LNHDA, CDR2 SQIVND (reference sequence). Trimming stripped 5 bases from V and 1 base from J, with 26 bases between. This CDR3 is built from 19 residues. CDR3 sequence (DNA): TGTGCCAGTAGTGCCCGTGGTCTACGGGACAACTCCAGGAACACTGAAGCTTTCTTT. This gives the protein CASSARGLRDNSRNTEAFF.

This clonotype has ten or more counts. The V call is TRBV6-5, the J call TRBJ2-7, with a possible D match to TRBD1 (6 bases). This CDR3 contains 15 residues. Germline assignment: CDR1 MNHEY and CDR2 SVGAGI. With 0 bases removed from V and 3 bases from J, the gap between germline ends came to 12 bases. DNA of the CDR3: TGTGCCAGCAGTTACTCTCCAGGGGTCGGCTACGAGCAGTACTTC. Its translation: CASSYSPGVGYEQYF.

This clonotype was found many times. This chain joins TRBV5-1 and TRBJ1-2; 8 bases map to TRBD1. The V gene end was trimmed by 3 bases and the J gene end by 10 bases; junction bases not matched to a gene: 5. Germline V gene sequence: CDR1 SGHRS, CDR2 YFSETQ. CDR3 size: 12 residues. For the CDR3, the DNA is TGCGCCAGCAGCTGGGGGACAGGAGACTACACCTTC. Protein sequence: CASSWGTGDYTF.

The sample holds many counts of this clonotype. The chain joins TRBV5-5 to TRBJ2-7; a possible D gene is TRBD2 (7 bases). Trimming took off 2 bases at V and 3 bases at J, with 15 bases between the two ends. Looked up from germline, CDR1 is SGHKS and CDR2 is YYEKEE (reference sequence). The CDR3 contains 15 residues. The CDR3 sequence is CASSFSRGPFYEQYF. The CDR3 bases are TGTGCCAGCAGCTTTTCGCGGGGGCCTTTCTACGAGCAGTACTTC.

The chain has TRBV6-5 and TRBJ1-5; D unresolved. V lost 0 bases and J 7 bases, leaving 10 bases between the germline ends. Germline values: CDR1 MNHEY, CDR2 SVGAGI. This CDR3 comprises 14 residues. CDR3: CASSYSGRGQPQHF. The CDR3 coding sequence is TGTGCCAGCAGTTACTCGGGCCGGGGACAGCCCCAGCATTTT.

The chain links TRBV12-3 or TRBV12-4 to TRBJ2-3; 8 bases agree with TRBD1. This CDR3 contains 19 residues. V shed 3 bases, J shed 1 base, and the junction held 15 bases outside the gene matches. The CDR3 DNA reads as TGTGCCAGCAGTTTGAGACGCAGGGGGCTGTTGGGGCGCACAGATACGCAGTATTTT. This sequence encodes CASSLRRRGLLGRTDTQYF.

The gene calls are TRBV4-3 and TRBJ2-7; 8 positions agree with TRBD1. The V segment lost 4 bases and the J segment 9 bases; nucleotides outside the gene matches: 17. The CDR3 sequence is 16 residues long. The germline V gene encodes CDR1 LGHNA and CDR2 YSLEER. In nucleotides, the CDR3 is TGCGCCAGCAGCCCCCGGACAGGGATCAGTTTCCTGGCGCAGTACTTC. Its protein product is CASSPRTGISFLAQYF.

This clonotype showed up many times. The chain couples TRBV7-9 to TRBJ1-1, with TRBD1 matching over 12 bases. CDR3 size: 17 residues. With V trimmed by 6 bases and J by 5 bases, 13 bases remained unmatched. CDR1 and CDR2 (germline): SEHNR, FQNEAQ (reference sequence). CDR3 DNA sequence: TGTGCCAGCAGAACATCCGGGACAGGGGGCTCGAGAACTGAAGCTTTCTTT. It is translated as CASRTSGTGGSRTEAFF.